This T cell receptor (beta chain) stems from a study of T cells after yellow fever vaccination. Findings of the study overall: Reappearing after the booster were most of the clones from primary vaccination (about 96% CD4, approximately 89% CD8).

This clonotype was counted at least ten times. Its antigen is not identified. The ends lost 5 bases at V and 9 bases at J; junction bases unmatched: 9. The CDR3 is 16 residues long. Germline V gene lookup returns CDR1 SGHTA and CDR2 FQGNSA. The study made its TCR cDNA through 5'RACE template switching. That step introduced a universal primer site along with UMIs. Each CDR3 protein gets one entry after TCRdb re-called the 5' RACE reads with MiXCR. The table records approximately 550,000 distinct CDR3 sequences, 19% of them present only once. The TCR was taken from a man aged 25 to 40 who received the YFV17D yellow fever vaccine. The V and J genes are TRBV7-2 and TRBJ2-1; 14 nucleotides line up with TRBD2. The sample consisted of PBMCs, taken 15 days after the yellow fever booster vaccination. CDR3 coding DNA: TGTGCCAGCAGCACGACGACTAGCGGGAGGGCCACTGAGCAGTTCTTC. This sequence encodes CASSTTTSGRATEQFF.